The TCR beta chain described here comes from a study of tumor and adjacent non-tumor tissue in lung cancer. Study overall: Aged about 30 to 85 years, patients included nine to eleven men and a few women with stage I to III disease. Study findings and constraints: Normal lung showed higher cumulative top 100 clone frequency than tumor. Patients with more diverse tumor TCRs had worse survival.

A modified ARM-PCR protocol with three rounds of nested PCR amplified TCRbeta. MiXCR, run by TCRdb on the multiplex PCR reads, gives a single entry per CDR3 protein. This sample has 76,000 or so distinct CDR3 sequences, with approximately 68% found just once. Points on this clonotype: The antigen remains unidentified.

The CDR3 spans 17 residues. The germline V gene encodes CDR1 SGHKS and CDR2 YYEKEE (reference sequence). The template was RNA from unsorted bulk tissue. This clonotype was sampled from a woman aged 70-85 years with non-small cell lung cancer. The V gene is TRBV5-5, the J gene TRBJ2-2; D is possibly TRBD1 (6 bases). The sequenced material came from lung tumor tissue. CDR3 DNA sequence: TGTACCATCAGAGCCTATAGGGGGAATAGGAACACCGGGGAGCTGTTTTTT. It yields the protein CTIRAYRGNRNTGELFF.